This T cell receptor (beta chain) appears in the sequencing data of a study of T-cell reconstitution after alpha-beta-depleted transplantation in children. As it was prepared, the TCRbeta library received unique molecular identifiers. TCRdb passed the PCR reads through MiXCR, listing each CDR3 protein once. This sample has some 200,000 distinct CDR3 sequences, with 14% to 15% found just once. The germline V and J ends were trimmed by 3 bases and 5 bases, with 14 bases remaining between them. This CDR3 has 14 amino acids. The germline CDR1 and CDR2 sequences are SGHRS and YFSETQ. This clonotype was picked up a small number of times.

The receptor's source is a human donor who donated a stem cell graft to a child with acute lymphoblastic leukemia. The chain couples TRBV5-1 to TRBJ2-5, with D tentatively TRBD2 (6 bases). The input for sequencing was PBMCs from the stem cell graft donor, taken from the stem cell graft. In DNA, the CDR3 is TGCGCCAGCAGCTCCCGGGGAGCGGGTGAGACCCAGTACTTC. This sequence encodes CASSSRGAGETQYF.